This T cell receptor beta chain is from a study of blood T cells in healthy people across ages. Overall study findings and caveats: CMV status of donors was not determined, possibly confounding expanded clonotype changes.

V lost 8 bases and J 6 bases, leaving 11 bases between the germline ends. Looked up from germline, CDR1 is ENHRY and CDR2 is SYGVKD. The CDR3 loop spans 11 amino acids. In its sample, this clonotype was seen many times. Its antigen is not known. Combining a sample-barcoded 5' primer with a J-beta primer mix, a second PCR ran for about 7 to 11 cycles. A single record per CDR3 protein comes from TCRdb applying MiXCR to the 5' RACE reads. The sample lists over a million distinct CDR3 sequences, approximately 42% occurring once. V usage is TRBV10-3 and J usage is TRBJ2-7; no clear D gene. The origin of this receptor is a woman under 30 in good health. The sample was blood. The CDR3 DNA follows: TGTGCCATCTCTTGGGGTGGCGAGCAGTACTTC. Its protein is CAISWGGEQYF.